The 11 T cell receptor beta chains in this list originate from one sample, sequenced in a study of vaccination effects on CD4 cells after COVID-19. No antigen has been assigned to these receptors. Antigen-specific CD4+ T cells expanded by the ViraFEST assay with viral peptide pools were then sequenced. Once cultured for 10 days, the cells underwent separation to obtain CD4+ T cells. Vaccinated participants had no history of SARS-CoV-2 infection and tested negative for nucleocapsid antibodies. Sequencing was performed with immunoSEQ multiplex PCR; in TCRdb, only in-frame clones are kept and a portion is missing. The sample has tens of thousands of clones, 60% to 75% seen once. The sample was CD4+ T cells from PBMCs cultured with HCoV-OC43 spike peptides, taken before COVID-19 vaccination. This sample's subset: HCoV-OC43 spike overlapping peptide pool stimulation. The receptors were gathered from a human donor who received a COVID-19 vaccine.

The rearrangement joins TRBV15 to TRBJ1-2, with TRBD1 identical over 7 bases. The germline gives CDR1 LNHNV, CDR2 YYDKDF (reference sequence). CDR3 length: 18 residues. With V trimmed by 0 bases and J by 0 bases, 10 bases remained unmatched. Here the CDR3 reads CATSRDYTGAPSNYGYTF. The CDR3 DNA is TGTGCCACCAGCAGAGACTATACAGGGGCTCCTTCTAACTATGGCTACACCTTC. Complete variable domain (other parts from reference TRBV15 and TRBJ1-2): DAMVIQNPRYQVTQFGKPVTLSCSQTLNHNVMYWYQQKSSQAPKLLFHYYDKDFNNEADTPDNFQSRRPNTSFCFLDIRSPGLGDTAMYLCATSRDYTGAPSNYGYTFGSGTRLTVV.

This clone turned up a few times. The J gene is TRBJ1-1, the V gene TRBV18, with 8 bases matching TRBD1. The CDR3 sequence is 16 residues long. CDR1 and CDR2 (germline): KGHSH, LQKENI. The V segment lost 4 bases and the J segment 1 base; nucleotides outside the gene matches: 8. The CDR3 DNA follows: TGTGCCAGCTCACACCAACCCGGGACAGGGAACACTGAAGCTTTCTTT. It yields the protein CASSHQPGTGNTEAFF. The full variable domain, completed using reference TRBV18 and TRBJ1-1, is NAGVMQNPRHLVRRRGQEARLRCSPMKGHSHVYWYRQLPEEGLKFMVYLQKENIIDESGMPKERFSAEFPKEGPSILRIQQVVRGDSAAYFCASSHQPGTGNTEAFFGQGTRLTVV.

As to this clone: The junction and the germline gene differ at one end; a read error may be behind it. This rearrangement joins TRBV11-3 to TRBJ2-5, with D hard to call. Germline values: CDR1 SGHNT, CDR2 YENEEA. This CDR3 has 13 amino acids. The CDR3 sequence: CASSPHPQGTQYF. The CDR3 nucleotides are TGTGCCAGCAGCCCACACCCCCAAGGGACCCAGTACTTC.

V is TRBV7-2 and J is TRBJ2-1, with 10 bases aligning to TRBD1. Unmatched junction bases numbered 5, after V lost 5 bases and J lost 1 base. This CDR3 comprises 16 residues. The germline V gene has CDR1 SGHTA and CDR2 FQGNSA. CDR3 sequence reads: CASSKRTGGSYNEQFF. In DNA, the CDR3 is TGTGCCAGCAGCAAGCGGACAGGGGGATCCTACAATGAGCAGTTCTTC.

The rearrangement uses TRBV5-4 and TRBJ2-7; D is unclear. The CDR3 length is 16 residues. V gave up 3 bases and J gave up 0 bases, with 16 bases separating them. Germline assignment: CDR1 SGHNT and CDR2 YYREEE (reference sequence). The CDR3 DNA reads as TGTGCCAGCAGCTCTGGACCAACAGAGTCCTCCTACGAGCAGTACTTC. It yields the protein CASSSGPTESSYEQYF.

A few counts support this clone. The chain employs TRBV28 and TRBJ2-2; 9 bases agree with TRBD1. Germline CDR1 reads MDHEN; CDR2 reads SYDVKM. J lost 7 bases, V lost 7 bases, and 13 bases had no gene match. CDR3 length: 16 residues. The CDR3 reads CASTTGQGGIHGELFF. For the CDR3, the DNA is TGTGCCAGCACCACGGGACAGGGAGGTATCCACGGGGAGCTGTTTTTT.

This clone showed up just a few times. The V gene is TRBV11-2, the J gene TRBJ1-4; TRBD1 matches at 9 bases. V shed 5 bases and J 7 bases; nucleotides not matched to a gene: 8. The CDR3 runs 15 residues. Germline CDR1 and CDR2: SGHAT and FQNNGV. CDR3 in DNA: TGTGCCAGCAGCATACGGACAGGGGTGGGTGAAAAACTGTTTTTT. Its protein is CASSIRTGVGEKLFF.

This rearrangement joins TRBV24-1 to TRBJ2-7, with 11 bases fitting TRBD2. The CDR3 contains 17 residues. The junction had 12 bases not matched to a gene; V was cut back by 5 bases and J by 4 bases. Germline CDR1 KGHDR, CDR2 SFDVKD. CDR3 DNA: TGTGCCACCAGTGCCCCCATGGGACTAGCGGCTAGGTACGAGCAGTACTTC. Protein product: CATSAPMGLAARYEQYF.

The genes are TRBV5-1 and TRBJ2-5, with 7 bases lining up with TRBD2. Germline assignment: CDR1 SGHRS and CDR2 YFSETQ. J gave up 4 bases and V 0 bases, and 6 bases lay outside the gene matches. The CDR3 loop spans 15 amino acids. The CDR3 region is CASSLAGGSGETQYF. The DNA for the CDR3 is TGCGCCAGCAGCTTGGCGGGCGGGAGTGGAGAGACCCAGTACTTC. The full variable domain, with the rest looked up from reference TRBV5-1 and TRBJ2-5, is KAGVTQTPRYLIKTRGQQVTLSCSPISGHRSVSWYQQTPGQGLQFLFEYFSETQRNKGNFPGRFSGRQFSNSRSEMNVSTLELGDSALYLCASSLAGGSGETQYFGPGTRLLVL.

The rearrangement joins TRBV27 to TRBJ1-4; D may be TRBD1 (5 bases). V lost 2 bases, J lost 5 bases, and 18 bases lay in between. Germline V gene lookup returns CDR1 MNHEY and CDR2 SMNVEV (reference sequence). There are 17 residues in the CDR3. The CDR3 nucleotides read TGTGCCAGCAGTTTAAAGCCCGCGGGGCACCTCAATGAAAAACTGTTTTTT. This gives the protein CASSLKPAGHLNEKLFF.

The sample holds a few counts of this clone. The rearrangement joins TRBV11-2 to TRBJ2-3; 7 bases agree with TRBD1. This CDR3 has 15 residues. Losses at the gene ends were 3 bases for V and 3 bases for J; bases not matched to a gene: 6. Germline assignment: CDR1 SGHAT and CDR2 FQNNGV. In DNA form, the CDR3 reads TGTGCCAGCAGCTTTGGGAGACAGGGTACAGATACGCAGTATTTT. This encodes CASSFGRQGTDTQYF.